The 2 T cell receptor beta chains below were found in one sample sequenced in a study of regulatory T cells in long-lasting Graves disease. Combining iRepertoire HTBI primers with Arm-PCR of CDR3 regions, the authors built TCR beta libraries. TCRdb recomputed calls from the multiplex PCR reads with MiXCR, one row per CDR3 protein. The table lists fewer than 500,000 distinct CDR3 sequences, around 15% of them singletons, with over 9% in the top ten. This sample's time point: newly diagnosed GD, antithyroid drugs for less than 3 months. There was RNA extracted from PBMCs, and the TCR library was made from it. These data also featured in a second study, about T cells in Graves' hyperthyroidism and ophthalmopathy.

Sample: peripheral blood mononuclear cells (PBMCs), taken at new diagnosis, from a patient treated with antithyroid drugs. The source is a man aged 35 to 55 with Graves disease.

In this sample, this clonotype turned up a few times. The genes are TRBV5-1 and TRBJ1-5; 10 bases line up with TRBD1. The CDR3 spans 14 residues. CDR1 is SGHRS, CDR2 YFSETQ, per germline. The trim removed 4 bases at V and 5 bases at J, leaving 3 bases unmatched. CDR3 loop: CASSHGTGDQPQHF. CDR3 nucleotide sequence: TGCGCCAGCAGCCATGGGACAGGGGATCAGCCCCAGCATTTT.

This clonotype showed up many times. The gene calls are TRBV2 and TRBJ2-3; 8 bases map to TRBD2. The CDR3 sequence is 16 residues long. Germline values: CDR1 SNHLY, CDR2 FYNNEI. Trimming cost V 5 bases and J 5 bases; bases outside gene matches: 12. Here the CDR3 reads CASSPTPGTRGDTQYF. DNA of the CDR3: TGTGCCAGCAGTCCCACCCCCGGGACTAGGGGAGATACGCAGTATTTT.